A single sample gave rise to the 19 T cell receptor beta chains below, sequenced in a study of shared clonotypes between healthy human individuals. Using immunoSEQ multiplex PCR, the repertoire was profiled, and TCRdb retains in-frame clones only, with some absent. The data show approximately 2,000,000 clones, roughly 90% seen once. Sequenced input: naive CD4+ T cells from PBMCs. The subset denotes: CD45RA+ positively selected. These receptor sequences come from a man between 18 and 35 years old in good health. Some clones in this sample may be carry-over from other donors' samples.

The rearrangement links TRBV6-6 to TRBJ2-3; 14 bases match TRBD2. Germline CDR1 and CDR2: MNHNY and SVGAGI (reference sequence). The CDR3 consists of 15 residues. V gave up 1 base and J gave up 6 bases; unmatched junction bases: 0. CDR3 loop: CASSYWTSGRDTQYF. CDR3 bases: TGTGCCAGCAGTTACTGGACTAGCGGGAGGGATACGCAGTATTTT.

J is TRBJ2-2 and V is TRBV5-4; the match to TRBD1 covers 8 bases. Germline V lookup: CDR1 SGHNT, CDR2 YYREEE (reference sequence). CDR3 length: 13 amino acids. V shed 10 bases and J 6 bases; nucleotides not matched to a gene: 8. The CDR3 nucleotides read TGTGCCGGAGGACAGGGCTCGGCCGGGGAGCTGTTTTTT. Its protein product is CAGGQGSAGELFF.

The chain recombines TRBV29-1 with TRBJ2-3; no definite D call. V dropped 7 bases and J dropped 1 base, with 9 bases sitting between them. CDR3 length: 12 amino acids. The germline gives CDR1 SQVTM, CDR2 ANQGSEA. CDR3 DNA sequence: TGCAGCGCTGACATGGGCACAGATACGCAGTATTTT. Translating gives CSADMGTDTQYF.

V is TRBV2 and J is TRBJ1-4, with D uncertain. This CDR3 has 13 amino acids. CDR1 is SNHLY and CDR2 is FYNNEI in the germline V gene. Trimming shortened V by 8 bases and J by 6 bases, and 13 bases separated the two germline ends. This CDR3 is CASRIAGDEKLFF. In DNA form, the CDR3 reads TGTGCCAGCCGTATAGCCGGTGATGAAAAACTGTTTTTT.

The genes are TRBV7-3 and TRBJ2-5; a possible D gene is TRBD2 (5 bases). The CDR3 covers 15 residues. CDR1 SGHTA and CDR2 FQGTGA come from the germline V gene. V lost 1 base to trimming and J lost 4 bases, with 13 bases between them. The CDR3 DNA sequence: TGTGCCAGCAGCTTAATCGGGGTCTGGGGAGAGACCCAGTACTTC. Translating it yields CASSLIGVWGETQYF.

The rearrangement links TRBV6-1 to TRBJ2-1; 8 bases match TRBD1. CDR1 and CDR2 from the germline V gene are MNHNS and SASEGT. The CDR3 extends over 13 amino acids. The V segment lost 7 bases and the J segment 8 bases; nucleotides outside the gene matches: 7. CDR3 protein: CASNDRGRDEQFF. The CDR3 DNA reads as TGTGCCAGCAACGACAGGGGAAGGGATGAGCAGTTCTTC.

Note on this clone: Other DNA variants within this sample encode the same CDR3. The CDR3 bases are TGTGCCAGCAGCTGGACTAGCGGAGATACGCAGTATTTT. Protein: CASSWTSGDTQYF. The rearrangement joins TRBV6-1 to TRBJ2-3; 10 nucleotides align to TRBD2. Germline CDR1 is MNHNS and CDR2 is SASEGT. CDR3 length: 13 amino acids. The trim removed 6 bases at V and 5 bases at J, leaving 2 bases unmatched.

The CDR3 loop reads CASSPRDRVGSPLHF. The CDR3, as DNA: TGTGCCAGCAGCCCCCGGGACAGGGTGGGTTCACCCCTCCACTTT. V is TRBV28 and J is TRBJ1-6; TRBD1 agrees at 9 bases. Trimming at V came to 6 bases and at J to 9 bases, leaving 9 bases not matched to a gene. There are 15 residues in the CDR3. Germline CDR1 is MDHEN and CDR2 is SYDVKM.

The chain couples TRBV2 to TRBJ2-5, with no clear D. CDR3 length: 14 residues. V lost 7 bases to trimming and J lost 4 bases, with 16 bases between them. The germline V gene has CDR1 SNHLY and CDR2 FYNNEI. This CDR3 is CASTGPGGGETQYF. The CDR3 coding sequence is TGTGCCAGCACCGGCCCGGGTGGTGGAGAGACCCAGTACTTC.

The chain has TRBV2 and TRBJ2-3; no firm D call. The V end was cut by 6 bases, the J end by 4 bases, with 11 bases between. There are 13 residues in the CDR3. Germline-derived CDR1 and CDR2 are SNHLY and FYNNEI. The DNA of the CDR3 is TGTGCCAGCAGCCCCCGGGTTTCAGATACGCAGTATTTT. Translating gives CASSPRVSDTQYF.

The genes are TRBV10-1 and TRBJ1-5, with no clear D. The CDR3 is 8 amino acids. CDR1 and CDR2 from the germline V gene are WNHNN and SYGVQD (reference sequence). V lost 11 bases and J lost 9, with 5 bases in between. The CDR3 loop reads CARSPQHF. CDR3 nucleotides: TGCGCCCGATCGCCCCAGCATTTT.

The chain is built from TRBV6-5 and TRBJ1-5; 7 nucleotides match TRBD1. CDR3 size: 14 residues. The trim removed 11 bases at V and 3 bases at J, leaving 10 bases unmatched. The germline gives CDR1 MNHEY, CDR2 SVGAGI. In nucleotides, the CDR3 is TGTGCCTCTGCCGCAGGGGGTAACAATCAGCCCCAGCATTTT. Amino acid sequence: CASAAGGNNQPQHF.

This rearrangement joins TRBV6-5 to TRBJ2-2; no clear D gene. Trimming took off 6 bases at V and 3 bases at J, with 8 bases between the two ends. Germline V gene sequence: CDR1 MNHEY, CDR2 SVGAGI. This CDR3 has 13 amino acids. The CDR3 DNA follows: TGTGCCAGCAGAGGAGAATACACCGGGGAGCTGTTTTTT. Protein sequence: CASRGEYTGELFF.

This chain connects TRBV7-8 to TRBJ2-7, with TRBD2 as a possible D gene (6 bases). In germline, CDR1 is SGHVS, CDR2 FQNEAQ. There are 13 residues in the CDR3. Trimming pared 1 base from V and 6 bases from J, leaving 10 bases between. CDR3 loop: CASSLGRVAEQYF. Written as DNA, the CDR3 is TGTGCCAGCAGCTTAGGGAGGGTGGCCGAGCAGTACTTC.

V usage is TRBV7-2 and J usage is TRBJ2-3; TRBD2 agrees at 9 bases. V trimming: 5 bases; J trimming: 4 bases; junction bases outside the gene matches: 13. The germline CDR1 and CDR2 sequences are SGHTA and FQGNSA. CDR3 size: 17 residues. The CDR3 loop reads CASSLWASGVGPDTQYF. As DNA, the CDR3 is TGTGCCAGCAGCCTCTGGGCTAGCGGGGTGGGGCCAGATACGCAGTATTTT. Drawing the rest from reference TRBV7-2 and TRBJ2-3, the complete variable domain is GAGVSQSPSNKVTEKGKDVELRCDPISGHTALYWYRQSLGQGLEFLIYFQGNSAPDKSGLPSDRFSAERTGGSVSTLTIQRTQQEDSAVYLCASSLWASGVGPDTQYFGPGTRLTVL.

The rearrangement uses TRBV9 and TRBJ2-5, with 8 bases identical to TRBD2. J was trimmed by 6 bases and V by 2 bases; bases with no gene match: 12. This CDR3 contains 16 residues. The germline V gene has CDR1 SGDLS and CDR2 YYNGEE. The CDR3 sequence: CASSVVLAGPIQTQYF. Here the CDR3 DNA reads TGTGCCAGCAGCGTCGTGCTAGCGGGCCCCATTCAGACCCAGTACTTC.

V usage is TRBV10-3 and J usage is TRBJ1-2; 10 nucleotides align to TRBD1. The CDR3 is 14 residues long. The V segment lost 0 bases and the J segment 6 bases; nucleotides outside the gene matches: 1. Looked up from germline, CDR1 is ENHRY and CDR2 is SYGVKD. The CDR3, as DNA: TGTGCCATCAGTGAGTCGACAGGGGGCCATGGCTACACCTTC. It yields the protein CAISESTGGHGYTF.

The CDR3: CASSLDRHPNYGYTF. DNA for the CDR3: TGTGCCAGCAGCTTAGACCGACACCCAAACTATGGCTACACCTTC. This chain links TRBV11-2 with TRBJ1-2; D is unclear. Trimming left V 0 bases short and J 2 bases short, with 10 bases between. This CDR3 spans 15 amino acids. Germline CDR1 and CDR2: SGHAT and FQNNGV. Supplemented by reference TRBV11-2 and TRBJ1-2, the full variable domain reads EAGVAQSPRYKIIEKRQSVAFWCNPISGHATLYWYQQILGQGPKLLIQFQNNGVVDDSQLPKDRFSAERLKGVDSTLKIQPAKLEDSAVYLCASSLDRHPNYGYTFGSGTRLTVV.

Concerning this clone itself: This sample includes further DNA sequences coding for the same CDR3. This rearrangement joins TRBV5-4 to TRBJ1-1; TRBD1 matches at 7 bases. Germline values: CDR1 SGHNT, CDR2 YYREEE (reference sequence). This CDR3 is 14 amino acids long. V trimming: 3 bases; J trimming: 0 bases; junction bases outside the gene matches: 2. This CDR3 reads CASSWGQLNTEAFF. In DNA, the CDR3 is TGTGCCAGCAGCTGGGGACAGCTGAACACTGAAGCTTTCTTT.